This T cell receptor beta chain was sequenced in a study of cytomegalovirus exposure and HLA in healthy donors. Study at large: Assignment to the Caucasian-associated ancestry cluster applied to about 80% of the approximately 380 genotyped donors.

Study conclusions and caveats: Upon later analysis, TCR association rates were observed to vary by HLA locus, being highest for DRB1 and lowest for HLA-C. Reports indicated that the classifier achieved high specificity and sensitivity in diagnosing cytomegalovirus status.

V shed 5 bases, J shed 5 bases, and the junction held 6 bases outside the gene matches. The CDR3 is 15 amino acids. Germline-derived CDR1 and CDR2 are PRHDT and FYEKMQ (reference sequence). A note on this clone: The antigen is undetermined.

60 Vbeta and 13 Jbeta primers were used in PCR. Sequencing was performed with immunoSEQ multiplex PCR; in TCRdb, only in-frame clones are kept and a portion is missing. Seen here are approximately 110,000 clones, approximately 78% observed once, and the top ten hold 0.9% to 1.2%. The clonotype was recovered from a young woman in good health and CMV-seronegative. The V gene is TRBV13, the J gene TRBJ2-1; 10 bases agree with TRBD2. The specimen was PBMCs. The CDR3 DNA sequence: TGTGCCAGCAGCCTGGGGCTAGCGGGAGACAATGAGCAGTTCTTC. This translates into CASSLGLAGDNEQFF.